These 32 T cell receptor beta chains came from one sample sequenced in a study of Graves' ophthalmopathy and Graves' hyperthyroidism (dated by TCRdb to the late 2010s). Sequencing instrument: Illumina HiSeq 2000. For repertoire sequencing, TCR beta CDR3 regions were amplified from RNA transcripts. The first round was an RT-PCR using HTBI primers with the Qiagen OneStep RT-PCR kit, and this first round was followed by a second-round multiplex PCR, then size selection and purification. The public reads were reprocessed in TCRdb via fastp at Q25 and MiXCR, keeping in-frame beta chains. A single entry per CDR3 protein holds the most common genes and DNA from its merged rows. For this sample the table gives 350,000 or so distinct CDR3 sequences, of which about a sixth were detected only once. The ten most abundant clones make up 9% to 15% of the sample. The sequencing sample was made of peripheral blood. These receptors were taken from an adult man with Graves' ophthalmopathy.

This clonotype was found many times. The chain is built from TRBV4-1 and TRBJ2-7, with D perhaps being TRBD1 or TRBD2 (5 bases each). V was trimmed by 1 base and J by 6 bases, leaving 13 bases between them. The V gene's germline CDR1 is MGHRA and CDR2 YSYEKL. This CDR3 contains 14 residues. The CDR3 DNA follows: TGCGCCAGCAGCCAAGCCGAGGGGTCTGGCGAGCAGTACTTC. Protein sequence: CASSQAEGSGEQYF.

The rearrangement uses TRBV3-1 and TRBJ2-2, with a weak D call TRBD2 (6 bases). V was shortened by 1 base and J by 3 bases, with 12 bases between the two germline ends. The CDR3 consists of 16 residues. CDR1 LGHDT and CDR2 YNNKEL come from the germline V gene (reference sequence). CDR3 loop: CASSQAGSGYTGELFF. CDR3 nucleotides: TGTGCCAGCAGCCAAGCGGGTAGCGGATACACCGGGGAGCTGTTTTTT. Full variable domain (remainder filled in from reference TRBV3-1 and TRBJ2-2): DTAVSQTPKYLVTQMGNDKSIKCEQNLGHDTMYWYKQDSKKFLKIMFSYNNKELIINETVPNRFSPKSPDKAHLNLHINSLELGDSAVYFCASSQAGSGYTGELFFGEGSRLTVL.

This clonotype was detected a few times. V is TRBV24-1 and J is TRBJ2-5; 12 bases line up with TRBD2. Germline V gene sequence: CDR1 KGHDR, CDR2 SFDVKD. The ends lost 5 bases at V and 2 bases at J; junction bases unmatched: 2. The CDR3 has 15 amino acids. This chain's CDR3 is CATSGGTSGQETQYF. The CDR3 coding sequence is TGTGCCACCAGTGGAGGGACTAGCGGGCAAGAGACCCAGTACTTC.

There are a few counts of this clonotype. Germline is not matched at one junction end, which may reflect a read error. The V and J genes are TRBV15 and TRBJ1-5; a weak D match, TRBD1 (6 bases). Per germline, CDR1 LNHNV and CDR2 YYDKDF (reference sequence). The CDR3 runs to 15 residues. The CDR3 sequence is CATQSGAHSNQPQPF. The CDR3 bases are TGTGCCACCCAATCAGGGGCGCACAGCAATCAGCCCCAGCCTTTT.

This clonotype has ten or more counts. The chain is built from TRBV10-3 and TRBJ2-7; D may match TRBD1 or TRBD2 (5 bases each). V was cut by 4 bases and J by 2 bases, with 15 bases left in between. This CDR3 has 15 amino acids. Germline CDR1 and CDR2: ENHRY and SYGVKD. CDR3 region: CAISAWDPPAYEQYF. CDR3 DNA: TGTGCCATCAGTGCCTGGGACCCTCCGGCCTACGAGCAGTACTTC.

Worth noting for this clonotype: This may stem from a read error, because a much larger clone lies one nucleotide away. The chain combines TRBV4-1 with TRBJ2-5; either TRBD1 or TRBD2 may fit D (5 bases each). The V gene lost 3 bases and the J gene lost 3 bases, with 14 bases spanning the gap. In germline, CDR1 is MGHRA, CDR2 YSYEKL. This CDR3 spans 15 amino acids. The CDR3 region is CASSHRPGREETQYF. CDR3 bases: TGCGCCAGCAGCCACCGCCCGGGACGGGAAGAGACCCAGTACTTC.

The chain joins TRBV6-2 or TRBV6-3 to TRBJ2-5; D not certain. The CDR3 is 12 residues long. CDR1 and CDR2 from the germline V gene are MNHEY and SVGEGT. Trimming pared 6 bases from V and 5 bases from J, leaving 10 bases between. The CDR3 spells CASSRYGETQYF. CDR3 in DNA: TGTGCCAGCAGCCGGTATGGGGAGACCCAGTACTTC.

This clonotype was counted only a few times. The chain joins TRBV5-1 to TRBJ2-2; D possibly matches TRBD1 or TRBD2 (5 bases each). Germline V lookup: CDR1 SGHRS, CDR2 YFSETQ. The CDR3 runs to 17 residues. V dropped 4 bases and J dropped 1 base, with 17 bases sitting between them. DNA for the CDR3: TGCGCCAGCAGCGCCCTACAGGCAGGGAGGAACACCGGGGAGCTGTTTTTT. Its protein is CASSALQAGRNTGELFF.

Worth noting for this clonotype: At one end the junction does not follow the germline gene, possibly because of a read error. The rearrangement links TRBV20-1 to TRBJ1-2; no reliable D call. This CDR3 spans 16 amino acids. In germline, CDR1 is DFQATT, CDR2 SNEGSKA (reference sequence). The CDR3 reads CSASGYNLLINYGYTF. DNA for the CDR3: TGCAGCGCTAGCGGTTACAACCTACTGATTAACTATGGCTACACCTTC.

This clonotype was found many times. The rearrangement links TRBV19 to TRBJ2-2, with 11 bases matching TRBD1. CDR1 and CDR2 (germline): LNHDA, SQIVND (reference sequence). The CDR3 has 17 residues. V lost 0 bases and J lost 6; bases outside the gene matches: 6. The CDR3 region is CASSIDRGQGEPGELFF. In nucleotides, the CDR3 is TGTGCCAGTAGTATAGATAGGGGACAGGGGGAACCCGGGGAGCTGTTTTTT.

This clonotype showed up just a few times. This may come from a read error, since a much larger clone is one base off. The genes are TRBV9 and TRBJ2-7, with 7 bases matching TRBD2. The CDR3 covers 15 residues. Germline CDR1 reads SGDLS; CDR2 reads YYNGEE. In nucleotides, the CDR3 is TGTGTCAGCAGCGTAGCGGCTAGCGGCTCCTACGAGCAGTACTTC. Its translation: CVSSVAASGSYEQYF.

This clonotype showed up many times. The V gene is TRBV6-5, the J gene TRBJ2-7, with D possibly matching TRBD2 (5 bases). V lost 2 bases to trimming and J lost 5 bases, with 10 bases between them. CDR3 size: 13 residues. CDR1 and CDR2 (germline): MNHEY, SVGAGI. Here the CDR3 reads CASSYGLAHEQYF. The CDR3 DNA reads as TGTGCCAGCAGTTACGGTCTAGCCCACGAGCAGTACTTC.

The chain joins TRBV19 to TRBJ1-2, with a weak D call TRBD1 (6 bases). CDR1 and CDR2 (germline): LNHDA, SQIVND (reference sequence). Trimming shortened V by 6 bases and J by 6 bases, and 11 bases separated the two germline ends. The CDR3 contains 12 residues. The CDR3 nucleotides are TGTGCCAGTAGCACAGGGTTCGATGGCTACACCTTC. This sequence encodes CASSTGFDGYTF.

This clonotype was seen ten or more times. The chain is built from TRBV6-1 and TRBJ1-5; no firm D call. V lost 0 bases, J lost 2 bases, and 11 bases lay in between. CDR3 length: 16 residues. Germline V gene lookup returns CDR1 MNHNS and CDR2 SASEGT. The CDR3 reads CASSEAARWGNQPQHF. The DNA for the CDR3 is TGTGCCAGCAGTGAAGCTGCCAGATGGGGCAATCAGCCCCAGCATTTT.

This clonotype was seen a single time. This chain links TRBV14 with TRBJ2-7; D is perhaps TRBD1 (6 bases). V gave up 3 bases and J gave up 3 bases, with 15 bases separating them. The CDR3 contains 15 residues. Germline V gives CDR1 SGHDN, CDR2 FVKESK. This CDR3 reads CASSHSGTHLYEQYF. The DNA for the CDR3 is TGTGCCAGCAGCCATTCCGGGACACACCTCTACGAGCAGTACTTC.

This clonotype showed up many times. The chain links TRBV27 to TRBJ1-5, with TRBD1 as a possible D gene (6 bases). In germline, CDR1 is MNHEY, CDR2 SMNVEV (reference sequence). Trimming shortened V by 5 bases and J by 5 bases, and 13 bases separated the two germline ends. This CDR3 region has 14 residues. CDR3 nucleotide sequence: TGTGCCAGCAGTCATGGGGGGGCACATCAGCCCCAGCATTTT. Translating gives CASSHGGAHQPQHF.

This clonotype was detected many times. This chain joins TRBV3-1 and TRBJ2-2; D unresolved. Germline assignment: CDR1 LGHDT and CDR2 YNNKEL (reference sequence). V was pared by 3 bases and J by 6 bases, with 11 bases between. CDR3 length: 14 amino acids. CDR3 sequence: CASSQESYSGELFF. In DNA, the CDR3 is TGTGCCAGCAGCCAGGAGAGTTATTCCGGGGAGCTGTTTTTT.

About this clonotype: The junction does not match germline at one end; this may be a read error. The V gene is TRBV7-7, the J gene TRBJ2-2; D is unresolved. Germline CDR1 and CDR2: SSHAT and FNYEAQ (reference sequence). CDR3 length: 14 residues. In nucleotides, the CDR3 is TGTGCTAGCAGCCCCAATAGAGGTTCCGGGGAGCTGTTTTTT. This gives the protein CASSPNRGSGELFF.

The V and J genes are TRBV15 and TRBJ2-5, with D possibly matching TRBD1 (6 bases). Germline CDR1 is LNHNV and CDR2 is YYDKDF (reference sequence). The CDR3 spans 17 residues. V was cut by 1 base and J by 0 bases, with 15 bases left in between. CDR3 sequence: CATSRGMRGSDQETQYF. The CDR3 DNA reads as TGTGCCACCAGCAGAGGGATGAGGGGGTCTGACCAAGAGACCCAGTACTTC.

This chain joins TRBV6-2 or TRBV6-3 and TRBJ2-7; TRBD1 agrees at 9 bases. This CDR3 spans 15 amino acids. The V and J ends lost 6 bases and 3 bases, in that order; junction bases with no gene match: 9. Looked up from germline, CDR1 is MNHEY and CDR2 is SVGEGT. The CDR3 here is CASSWGQGQVYEQYF. DNA of the CDR3: TGTGCCAGCAGCTGGGGACAGGGACAAGTCTACGAGCAGTACTTC.

This clonotype was recorded many times. This chain links TRBV7-8 with TRBJ1-5; 9 bases line up with TRBD1. Trimming cost V 2 bases and J 6 bases; bases outside gene matches: 8. This CDR3 has 16 residues. Germline V gives CDR1 SGHVS, CDR2 FQNEAQ. The CDR3 protein is CASSLSGQGRGQPQHF. The CDR3 nucleotides read TGTGCCAGCAGCTTATCGGGACAGGGTCGGGGTCAGCCCCAGCATTTT.

About this clonotype: A read error may account for a junction end that differs from germline. V is TRBV7-2 and J is TRBJ1-1, with unresolved D. CDR1 is SGHTA and CDR2 is FQGNSA in the germline V gene. The CDR3 is made up of 12 amino acids. This CDR3 is CASIFSDTEACF. CDR3 in DNA: TGTGCCAGCATCTTTTCAGACACTGAAGCTTGCTTT. The variable domain in full, with the rest retrieved from reference TRBV7-2 and TRBJ1-1, is GAGVSQSPSNKVTEKGKDVELRCDPISGHTALYWYRQSLGQGLEFLIYFQGNSAPDKSGLPSDRFSAERTGGSVSTLTIQRTQQEDSAVYLCASIFSDTEACFGQGTRLTVV.

Ten or more counts support this clonotype. CDR3 region: CSAGGGDGSYEQYF. CDR3 DNA: TGCAGTGCTGGCGGGGGGGACGGTTCCTACGAGCAGTACTTC. This chain connects TRBV20-1 to TRBJ2-7; 9 bases agree with TRBD2. Germline loops: CDR1 DFQATT, CDR2 SNEGSKA (reference sequence). The CDR3 covers 14 residues. The J segment lost 1 base and the V segment lost 5 bases, leaving 6 bases of the junction unmatched.

This clonotype was recorded many times. V usage is TRBV20-1 and J usage is TRBJ1-2; D ambiguous. CDR3 length equals 15 residues. In germline, CDR1 is DFQATT, CDR2 SNEGSKA (reference sequence). V was shortened by 0 bases and J by 4 bases, with 15 bases between the two germline ends. The DNA of the CDR3 is TGCAGTGCTAGAGATCCAGGATTCCTATCCTATGGCTACACCTTC. Its translation is CSARDPGFLSYGYTF.

In its sample, this clonotype was seen many times. This chain uses TRBV7-3 with TRBJ2-2; 11 bases match TRBD2. This CDR3 region has 15 residues. V trimming: 2 bases; J trimming: 5 bases; junction bases outside the gene matches: 1. Per germline, CDR1 SGHTA and CDR2 FQGTGA. The CDR3 DNA is TGTGCCAGCAGCTTAGGGACTAGCGGAACCGGGGAGCTGTTTTTT. Amino acids: CASSLGTSGTGELFF.

Notes on this clonotype: At one end, the junction sequence differs from germline, possibly due to a read error. V and J are TRBV6-1 and TRBJ2-5; D is uncertain. Per germline, CDR1 MNHNS and CDR2 SASEGT. This CDR3 spans 14 amino acids. The CDR3 region has the DNA TGTGCCAGCAGTCCCAGGAATGGGCAAGAGACTCAGTACTTC. Its protein product is CASSPRNGQETQYF.

In this sample, this clonotype turned up many times. The J gene is TRBJ1-6, the V gene TRBV9; D uncertain. The CDR3 is made up of 13 amino acids. The V gene's germline CDR1 is SGDLS and CDR2 YYNGEE. V was pared by 0 bases and J by 9 bases, with 7 bases between. CDR3 sequence (DNA): TGTGCCAGCAGCGTAGGGGAGGGTTCACCCCTCCACTTT. Protein: CASSVGEGSPLHF.

This clonotype has ten or more counts. CDR3 protein: CASSETGGPTLEQYF. CDR3 DNA sequence: TGTGCCAGCAGTGAAACAGGAGGTCCCACTCTCGAGCAGTACTTC. The chain is built from TRBV6-1 and TRBJ2-7; D might be TRBD1 or TRBD2, each matching 5 bases. Per the germline V gene, CDR1 is MNHNS and CDR2 is SASEGT. CDR3 size: 15 residues. Trimming pared 2 bases from V and 6 bases from J, leaving 17 bases between.

In this sample, this clonotype turned up many times. This sequence joins TRBV6-5 and TRBJ1-1; D not resolved. The CDR3 totals 14 residues. V lost 2 bases and J 2 bases, leaving 9 bases between the germline ends. Germline V gene lookup returns CDR1 MNHEY and CDR2 SVGAGI. The CDR3 nucleotides are TGTGCCAGCAGTTACATGTCCAGAAACACTGAAGCTTTCTTT. The encoded protein is CASSYMSRNTEAFF.

This clonotype was recorded at least ten times. J is TRBJ1-3 and V is TRBV28; D is uncertain. The CDR3 runs 16 residues. The V and J ends lost 3 bases and 0 bases respectively, with 12 bases between them. Germline V gene data show CDR1 as MDHEN and CDR2 as SYDVKM. The CDR3 loop reads CASSFIVGSSGNTIYF. For the CDR3, the DNA is TGTGCCAGCAGTTTTATTGTTGGCAGCTCTGGAAACACCATATATTTT.

The sample holds many counts of this clonotype. The chain carries TRBV30 and TRBJ1-1, with 7 bases that match TRBD1. CDR3 length equals 13 residues. The V and J ends lost 5 bases and 4 bases, in that order; junction bases with no gene match: 7. Germline V gives CDR1 GTSNPN, CDR2 SVGIG (reference sequence). The CDR3 nucleotides are TGTGCCTGGGGGGCGACAGGGCGCACTGAAGCTTTCTTT. Its translation: CAWGATGRTEAFF.

This clonotype was seen at least ten times. The chain is built from TRBV4-1 and TRBJ2-5; tentatively, D is TRBD1 (6 bases). The CDR3 totals 14 residues. Germline V gene data show CDR1 as MGHRA and CDR2 as YSYEKL. The V end was cut by 3 bases, the J end by 5 bases, with 13 bases between. The CDR3, as DNA: TGCGCCAGCAGCCACGAACAGGGCAGCGAGACCCAGTACTTC. This gives the protein CASSHEQGSETQYF.